This TCR beta chain was recorded in a study of T cell responses to AZD1222 COVID-19 vaccine. Method: immunoSEQ multiplex PCR; TCRdb's copy keeps in-frame clones and lacks some. The table includes 100,000 or so clones, just under 90% detected once. Germline assignment: CDR1 MGHDK and CDR2 SYGVNS. CDR3 length: 14 residues. The V gene lost 4 bases and the J gene lost 2 bases, with 11 bases spanning the gap. With regard to this clone: Its cognate antigen is unknown.

Study-level results: Samples come after the peak T cell response, not at day 14. Baseline serostatus was positive in only a handful of AZD1222 recipients. Targeting of unmutated variant regions was reportedly seen in nearly half of spike-specific TCRs.

V usage is TRBV25-1 and J usage is TRBJ1-2; D might be TRBD1 (5 bases). The source was peripheral blood, collected on day 0 of AZD1222 vaccination. The receptor was isolated from an adult in good health. The CDR3 protein is CASSGGAPNYGYTF. The DNA for the CDR3 is TGTGCCAGCAGTGGCGGGGCCCCAAACTATGGCTACACCTTC.